The rows below give T cell receptor beta chains drawn from one sample of a study of CD8 T cells in ankylosing spondylitis. TCRdb re-analysed the 5' RACE reads in MiXCR, keeping a single row per CDR3 protein. The sample yields over 700,000 distinct CDR3 sequences, around 20% seen once. The sequenced sample was blood, either unsorted or a sorted T cell fraction (not recorded which). Receptor source: a male donor with ankylosing spondylitis. CDR3s include the opening cysteine and the closing phenylalanine or tryptophan. Each record gives: D gene, clone size, V gene, J gene, CDR3 DNA, CDR3 protein. A D gene is named only where the DNA matches it firmly. Rows may omit the clone size; those that give it use once, few, many or a size class.

d_gene: TRBD2
abundance: many
v_gene: TRBV20-1
j_gene: TRBJ2-1
CDR3nt: TGCAGTGCTTCCGGGACTAGCGTCCACAATGAGCAGTTCTTC
CDR3aa: CSASGTSVHNEQFF

d_gene: -
abundance: many
v_gene: TRBV12-3/TRBV12-4
j_gene: TRBJ2-3
CDR3nt: TGTGCCAGCAGTTTGGGGAGGACAGATACGCAGTATTTT
CDR3aa: CASSLGRTDTQYF

d_gene: -
abundance: -
v_gene: TRBV12-3/TRBV12-4
j_gene: TRBJ2-7
CDR3nt: TGTGCCAGCAGTCCCAGACACGACTCCTACGAGCAGTACTTC
CDR3aa: CASSPRHDSYEQYF

d_gene: -
abundance: few
v_gene: TRBV7-3
j_gene: TRBJ1-3
CDR3nt: TGTGCCAGCAGCGCCTCGGCCGGAGCTGGAAACACCATATATTTT
CDR3aa: CASSASAGAGNTIYF

d_gene: TRBD2
abundance: many
v_gene: TRBV20-1
j_gene: TRBJ2-1
CDR3nt: TGCAGTGCTATCGCGGGAGAACGAATCAATGAGCAGTTCTTC
CDR3aa: CSAIAGERINEQFF

d_gene: TRBD2
abundance: -
v_gene: TRBV12-3/TRBV12-4
j_gene: TRBJ2-3
CDR3nt: TGTGCCAGCAGTTCAGCGGGAGGGCAGAGCACAGATACGCAGTATTTT
CDR3aa: CASSSAGGQSTDTQYF

d_gene: -
abundance: few
v_gene: TRBV27
j_gene: TRBJ1-4
CDR3nt: TGTGCCAGCACTGGACAGCATAATGAAAAACTGTTTTTT
CDR3aa: CASTGQHNEKLFF

d_gene: -
abundance: -
v_gene: TRBV7-6
j_gene: TRBJ2-1
CDR3nt: TGTGCCAGCAGCTTAAACCACAATGAGCAGTTCTTC
CDR3aa: CASSLNHNEQFF

d_gene: -
abundance: -
v_gene: TRBV21-1
j_gene: TRBJ2-2
CDR3nt: TGTGCCAGCAGCCACCGACCGGGACAGGAGTACACCGGGGAGCTGTTTTTT
CDR3aa: CASSHRPGQEYTGELFF

d_gene: TRBD1
abundance: -
v_gene: TRBV29-1
j_gene: TRBJ2-3
CDR3nt: TGCAGCGTAGGGGACAGGCTTCAGACAGATACGCAGTATTTT
CDR3aa: CSVGDRLQTDTQYF

d_gene: -
abundance: once
v_gene: TRBV5-1
j_gene: TRBJ2-5
CDR3nt: TGCGCCAGCAGCTTCGAGGGGGTAGAGACCCAGTACTTC
CDR3aa: CASSFEGVETQYF

d_gene: -
abundance: few
v_gene: TRBV7-9
j_gene: TRBJ1-1
CDR3nt: TGTGCCAGCAGCCAGGACGGGGCGGGAACTGAAGCTTTCTTT
CDR3aa: CASSQDGAGTEAFF

d_gene: -
abundance: -
v_gene: TRBV27
j_gene: TRBJ2-7
CDR3nt: TGTGCCAGCAGTTTATCCCGGAATTTATACGAGCAGTACTTC
CDR3aa: CASSLSRNLYEQYF

d_gene: TRBD2
abundance: few
v_gene: TRBV4-2
j_gene: TRBJ2-5
CDR3nt: TGTGCCAGCAGCCAAGTCACTAGCGGGGGTTACCGGCAAGAGACCCAGTACTTC
CDR3aa: CASSQVTSGGYRQETQYF

d_gene: TRBD2
abundance: -
v_gene: TRBV20-1
j_gene: TRBJ2-2
CDR3nt: TGCAGTGCTACCGACCCGGGACTAGCGGGAGGTCCGAACACCGGGGAGCTGTTTTTT
CDR3aa: CSATDPGLAGGPNTGELFF

d_gene: TRBD1
abundance: -
v_gene: TRBV29-1
j_gene: TRBJ2-1
CDR3nt: TGCAGCGCCTCAGACAGGGCCAGCTCCTACAATGAGCAGTTCTTC
CDR3aa: CSASDRASSYNEQFF

d_gene: TRBD1
abundance: -
v_gene: TRBV5-1
j_gene: TRBJ1-1
CDR3nt: TGCGCCAGCAGCTGGACAGGGCGTGATGAAGCTTTCTTT
CDR3aa: CASSWTGRDEAFF

d_gene: -
abundance: few
v_gene: TRBV12-3/TRBV12-4
j_gene: TRBJ2-1
CDR3nt: TGTGCCAGCAGTTCGAGGACTACCTCCGGGAATGAGCAGTTCTTC
CDR3aa: CASSSRTTSGNEQFF

d_gene: -
abundance: many
v_gene: TRBV12-3/TRBV12-4
j_gene: TRBJ2-5
CDR3nt: TGTGCCAGCAGTCCGCGTCTAGCCGGGGAGACCCAGTACTTC
CDR3aa: CASSPRLAGETQYF

d_gene: -
abundance: once
v_gene: TRBV7-6
j_gene: TRBJ2-7
CDR3nt: TGTGCCAGCAGCTTAGCGCCGGTGGCGGGGAGCTACGAGCAGTACTTC
CDR3aa: CASSLAPVAGSYEQYF

d_gene: -
abundance: -
v_gene: TRBV20-1
j_gene: TRBJ1-1
CDR3nt: TGCAGTGCTAGAGATTCCCCAGTAGGGATTCGAAAAACTGAAGCTTTCTTT
CDR3aa: CSARDSPVGIRKTEAFF

d_gene: -
abundance: -
v_gene: TRBV5-5
j_gene: TRBJ1-3
CDR3nt: TGTGCCAGCAGCTTTTTGTCAGCCGGATCTGGAAACACCATATATTTT
CDR3aa: CASSFLSAGSGNTIYF

d_gene: TRBD2
abundance: few
v_gene: TRBV4-1
j_gene: TRBJ2-1
CDR3nt: TGCGCCAGCAGCCTTCAGAGGCGGGAGGGCCGGTACAATGAGCAGTTCTTC
CDR3aa: CASSLQRREGRYNEQFF

d_gene: -
abundance: -
v_gene: TRBV29-1
j_gene: TRBJ2-1
CDR3nt: TGCAGCGTTGAAGTTGGGGCGGGTTGGTTCTTC
CDR3aa: CSVEVGAGWFF

d_gene: -
abundance: -
v_gene: TRBV2
j_gene: TRBJ2-3
CDR3nt: TGTGCCAGCAGTGAACTAGCGACCACGGCGCAGTATTTT
CDR3aa: CASSELATTAQYF

d_gene: -
abundance: few
v_gene: TRBV7-6
j_gene: TRBJ1-5
CDR3nt: TGTGCCAGCAGCTACAACAGGTATCAGCCCCAGCATTTT
CDR3aa: CASSYNRYQPQHF

d_gene: -
abundance: few
v_gene: TRBV18
j_gene: TRBJ2-3
CDR3nt: TGTGCCAGCTCACCTACGGCGGGGCACACAGATACGCAGTATTTT
CDR3aa: CASSPTAGHTDTQYF

d_gene: TRBD2
abundance: -
v_gene: TRBV20-1
j_gene: TRBJ2-1
CDR3nt: TGCAGTGCTAGAGTCAGAAGCGGGACTAGCGGCTACAATGAGCAGTTCTTC
CDR3aa: CSARVRSGTSGYNEQFF

d_gene: -
abundance: -
v_gene: TRBV15
j_gene: TRBJ1-4
CDR3nt: TGTGCCACCACCTCGACTTCAGGGTTAGGTGAAAAACTGTTTTTT
CDR3aa: CATTSTSGLGEKLFF

d_gene: -
abundance: few
v_gene: TRBV20-1
j_gene: TRBJ1-1
CDR3nt: TGCAGTGCTAGAGGGTTTGCTGAAGCTTTCTTT
CDR3aa: CSARGFAEAFF

d_gene: TRBD2
abundance: -
v_gene: TRBV27
j_gene: TRBJ2-5
CDR3nt: TGTGCCAGCAGTTTAATTCCTAGCGGGAACGAAGAGACCCAGTACTTC
CDR3aa: CASSLIPSGNEETQYF

d_gene: TRBD2
abundance: -
v_gene: TRBV25-1
j_gene: TRBJ2-1
CDR3nt: TGTGCCAGCAGTGAATATGGGGGTACTAGCGGGAGCGGTGAGCAGTTCTTC
CDR3aa: CASSEYGGTSGSGEQFF

d_gene: -
abundance: few
v_gene: TRBV6-4
j_gene: TRBJ2-1
CDR3nt: TGTGCCAGCAGTGACACCCTAGGCAATGAGCAGTTCTTC
CDR3aa: CASSDTLGNEQFF

d_gene: TRBD1
abundance: -
v_gene: TRBV12-3/TRBV12-4
j_gene: TRBJ2-2
CDR3nt: TGTGCCAGCAGTAAAGGACAGGGAACCGGGGAGCTGTTTTTT
CDR3aa: CASSKGQGTGELFF

d_gene: -
abundance: few
v_gene: TRBV29-1
j_gene: TRBJ1-1
CDR3nt: TGCAGCGTTGAACCAGCCGTGGGGAAAGCTTTCTTT
CDR3aa: CSVEPAVGKAFF

d_gene: -
abundance: few
v_gene: TRBV20-1
j_gene: TRBJ2-5
CDR3nt: TGCAGTGCTAGAGATTGGGGGGGCAAAGAGACCCAGTACTTC
CDR3aa: CSARDWGGKETQYF

d_gene: -
abundance: -
v_gene: TRBV12-3/TRBV12-4
j_gene: TRBJ1-5
CDR3nt: TGTGCCAGCAGTTTGAGGTCGTTCAATCAGCCCCAGCATTTT
CDR3aa: CASSLRSFNQPQHF

d_gene: TRBD1
abundance: -
v_gene: TRBV6-5
j_gene: TRBJ1-2
CDR3nt: TGTGCCAGCAGTTACTCGACAGGGGACACCATTAACTATGGCTACACCTTC
CDR3aa: CASSYSTGDTINYGYTF

d_gene: -
abundance: -
v_gene: TRBV12-3/TRBV12-4
j_gene: TRBJ2-2
CDR3nt: TGTGCCAGCAGTTTTAAGAGGGCCGGGGAGCTGTTTTTT
CDR3aa: CASSFKRAGELFF

d_gene: TRBD1
abundance: few
v_gene: TRBV3-1
j_gene: TRBJ2-5
CDR3nt: TGTGCCAGCAGCCAAGTTACAGGGGGTCGTGGGACCCAGTACTTC
CDR3aa: CASSQVTGGRGTQYF

d_gene: TRBD2
abundance: few
v_gene: TRBV5-1
j_gene: TRBJ2-6
CDR3nt: TGCGCCAGCAGCCTACGACAGGGACTAGCGGGGCCCTCTGGGGCCAACGTCCTGACTTTC
CDR3aa: CASSLRQGLAGPSGANVLTF

d_gene: TRBD1
abundance: many
v_gene: TRBV5-1
j_gene: TRBJ2-7
CDR3nt: TGTGCCAGCAGCCGGGGACAGGGCTCCTACGAGCAGTACTTC
CDR3aa: CASSRGQGSYEQYF

d_gene: -
abundance: -
v_gene: TRBV6-5
j_gene: TRBJ2-2
CDR3nt: TGTGCCAGCAGTTACTCGATAGCCGGGGAGCTGTTTTTT
CDR3aa: CASSYSIAGELFF

d_gene: TRBD2
abundance: few
v_gene: TRBV27
j_gene: TRBJ2-3
CDR3nt: TGTGCCAGCAGTTCGAGGACTAGTAAAGGGGACACGCAGTATTTT
CDR3aa: CASSSRTSKGDTQYF

d_gene: TRBD1
abundance: many
v_gene: TRBV2
j_gene: TRBJ2-2
CDR3nt: TGTGCCAGCAGGCCCGGGACAGCGAACACCGGGGAGCTGTTTTTT
CDR3aa: CASRPGTANTGELFF

d_gene: TRBD1
abundance: many
v_gene: TRBV5-1
j_gene: TRBJ2-5
CDR3nt: TGCGCCAGCAGCAGCCCGGACAGGGGAGAGGAGACCCAGTACTTC
CDR3aa: CASSSPDRGEETQYF

d_gene: TRBD2
abundance: few
v_gene: TRBV7-6
j_gene: TRBJ2-1
CDR3nt: TGTGCCAGCAGCTTAGAGCGGACTAGCGGGAGTCTCTACAATGAGCAGTTCTTC
CDR3aa: CASSLERTSGSLYNEQFF

d_gene: -
abundance: few
v_gene: TRBV20-1
j_gene: TRBJ1-4
CDR3nt: TGCAGTGCGCGGCTAGGTCCCTTGGTTGAACTGTTTTTT
CDR3aa: CSARLGPLVELFF

d_gene: -
abundance: -
v_gene: TRBV4-1
j_gene: TRBJ2-6
CDR3nt: TGCGCCAGCACGCAGGCAGGGGATCTCTCTGGGGCCAACGTCCTGACTTTC
CDR3aa: CASTQAGDLSGANVLTF

d_gene: -
abundance: -
v_gene: TRBV20-1
j_gene: TRBJ1-2
CDR3nt: TGCAGTGCTAGGGAATCAGGCAGTAGCACCTATGGCTACACCTTC
CDR3aa: CSARESGSSTYGYTF

d_gene: TRBD1
abundance: few
v_gene: TRBV5-1
j_gene: TRBJ1-1
CDR3nt: TGCGCCAGCAGCGCGGATCGACAGGGAGCGGGGGCTGAAGCTTTCTTT
CDR3aa: CASSADRQGAGAEAFF

d_gene: TRBD1
abundance: -
v_gene: TRBV6-5
j_gene: TRBJ1-2
CDR3nt: TGTGCCAGCAGTTACTCGGGGACAGGGTCCGGCTACACCTTC
CDR3aa: CASSYSGTGSGYTF

d_gene: -
abundance: few
v_gene: TRBV12-3/TRBV12-4
j_gene: TRBJ2-5
CDR3nt: TGTGCCAGCAGTTTAGGTCGTCGGCACCAAGAGACCCAGTACTTC
CDR3aa: CASSLGRRHQETQYF

d_gene: -
abundance: -
v_gene: TRBV4-3
j_gene: TRBJ1-1
CDR3nt: TGCGCCAGCAGCCAAGATCAAGGGAAGAACACTGAAGCTTTCTTT
CDR3aa: CASSQDQGKNTEAFF

d_gene: TRBD2
abundance: -
v_gene: TRBV7-9
j_gene: TRBJ2-5
CDR3nt: TGTGCCAGCAGCTTAGTGCTGGGGGGGGAAGAGACCCAGTACTTC
CDR3aa: CASSLVLGGEETQYF

d_gene: -
abundance: -
v_gene: TRBV6-2/TRBV6-3
j_gene: TRBJ2-7
CDR3nt: TGTGCCACCGGACCCCGGTTATACGAGCAGTACTTC
CDR3aa: CATGPRLYEQYF

d_gene: TRBD1
abundance: few
v_gene: TRBV3-1
j_gene: TRBJ1-5
CDR3nt: TGTGCCAGCAGCCTGACAGGGAGCGATCAGCCCCAGCATTTT
CDR3aa: CASSLTGSDQPQHF

d_gene: -
abundance: -
v_gene: TRBV4-2
j_gene: TRBJ1-1
CDR3nt: TGTGCCAGCAGCCCCCCGGGACGGACAATCACTGAAGCTTTCTTT
CDR3aa: CASSPPGRTITEAFF